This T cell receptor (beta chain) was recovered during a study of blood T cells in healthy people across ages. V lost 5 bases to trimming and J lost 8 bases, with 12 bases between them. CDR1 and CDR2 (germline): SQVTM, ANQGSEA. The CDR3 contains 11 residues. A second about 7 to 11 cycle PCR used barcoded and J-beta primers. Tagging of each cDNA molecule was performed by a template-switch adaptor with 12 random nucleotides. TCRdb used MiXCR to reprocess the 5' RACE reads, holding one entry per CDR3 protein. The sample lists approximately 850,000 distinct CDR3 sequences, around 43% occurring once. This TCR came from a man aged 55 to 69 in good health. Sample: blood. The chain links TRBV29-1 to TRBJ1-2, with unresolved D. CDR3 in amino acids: CSVLFHDGYTF. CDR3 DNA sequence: TGCAGCGTTTTATTTCACGACGGCTACACCTTC.